The T cell receptor beta chain under discussion was sequenced for a study of T cells in Graves' hyperthyroidism and ophthalmopathy. Ophthalmopathy patients had moderate-to-severe active disease, CAS ≥3, NOSPECS ≥4, and disease duration under 3 months. Pregnant or lactating patients were excluded, as were those with uncontrolled infection or other autoimmune disease. Thyroid ultrasound and orbital computed tomography, with clinical symptoms and serum thyroxine and TRAb, informed diagnoses. Fresh peripheral blood, 9.5 to 10 ml of it, supplied the PBMCs. TCR beta CDR3 region amplification was performed from RNA transcripts. HTBI primers were the set used in a first-round RT-PCR of the TCR CDR3. One entry per CDR3 protein, called by TCRdb with MiXCR from the multiplex PCR reads. The profile shows 490,000 or so distinct CDR3 sequences, about 20% of them singletons. Germline CDR1 is MDHEN and CDR2 is SYDVKM. The CDR3 totals 15 residues. V shed 7 bases and J 7 bases; nucleotides not matched to a gene: 10.

Specimen: blood. The V and J genes are TRBV28 and TRBJ1-6; 7 bases line up with TRBD1. The origin of this receptor is a woman in her sixties or seventies with Graves' ophthalmopathy. The CDR3 spells CASNSGQVQNSPLHF. CDR3 bases: TGTGCCAGCAACTCCGGACAGGTTCAAAATTCACCCCTCCACTTT.